Below, 8 T cell receptor beta chains from the same sample are listed, as sequenced in a study of T cells in Graves' hyperthyroidism and ophthalmopathy. TCR beta CDR3 regions were amplified from RNA. Carried out on the TCR CDR3, a first-round RT-PCR used the HTBI primer set. MiXCR, run by TCRdb on the multiplex PCR reads, gives a single entry per CDR3 protein. The sample includes a few hundred thousand distinct CDR3 sequences, around 16% of them seen just once. Sample: blood. The receptors derive from a young woman with Graves' hyperthyroidism.

This chain joins TRBV10-3 and TRBJ2-1; 11 bases map to TRBD2. CDR1 is ENHRY, CDR2 SYGVKD, per germline. V was pared by 4 bases and J by 7 bases, with 3 bases of the junction left unmatched. The CDR3 runs to 14 residues. CDR3 amino acids: CAISGSGRANEQFF. CDR3 DNA: TGTGCCATCAGTGGTAGCGGGAGGGCTAATGAGCAGTTCTTC.

Notes on this clonotype: A much larger clone lies a single base off, so this may be a read error. V gene TRBV5-1 combines with J gene TRBJ1-3; maybe TRBD1 (5 bases). The CDR3 covers 12 residues. Germline V gene lookup returns CDR1 SGHRS and CDR2 YFSETQ. The CDR3 DNA sequence: TGTACCAGCGGGCAGGGTGGAAACACCATATATTTT. It specifies CTSGQGGNTIYF.

This clonotype was recorded at least ten times. The V call is TRBV5-1, the J call TRBJ2-3, with 7 nucleotides matching TRBD2. The junction had 4 bases not matched to a gene; V was cut back by 2 bases and J by 1 base. Germline CDR1 SGHRS, CDR2 YFSETQ. CDR3 size: 15 residues. The CDR3 reads CASSLKTSGTDTQYF. In DNA, the CDR3 is TGCGCCAGCAGCTTAAAAACTAGCGGCACAGATACGCAGTATTTT.

This clonotype occurred many times. The chain couples TRBV5-1 to TRBJ1-5; no reliable D call. The CDR3 loop spans 14 amino acids. V was pared by 2 bases and J by 5 bases, with 11 bases between. Germline V CDR1 and CDR2: SGHRS, YFSETQ. Written as DNA, the CDR3 is TGCGCCAGCAGCTTTCACGGGGAAGATCAGCCCCAGCATTTT. It specifies CASSFHGEDQPQHF.

This clonotype was seen only a few times. A read error may explain this, as a much larger clone is one base away. The chain combines TRBV12-3 or TRBV12-4 with TRBJ2-7; D is possibly TRBD1 (7 bases). CDR3 length equals 14 residues. Trimming took off 5 bases at V and 7 bases at J, with 18 bases between the two ends. The CDR3 loop is CASSRTGGYDEQYF. CDR3 in DNA: TGTGCCAGCAGTCGGACAGGAGGGTATGATGAGCAGTACTTC.

As for this clonotype: A much larger clone differs by one base, so this may be a read error. A read error is likely, as this CDR3 ends without the conserved phenylalanine or tryptophan. This chain links TRBV2 with TRBJ2-7; D uncertain. The CDR3 is 13 amino acids. V shed 10 bases and J shed 0 bases, with 13 bases lying between them. The V gene's germline CDR1 is SNHLY and CDR2 FYNNEI. CDR3 nucleotide sequence: TGTGCCACCAGCACACAGAGCTCCTACGAGCAGTACCTC. This translates into CATSTQSSYEQYL.

This rearrangement joins TRBV19 to TRBJ1-1; maybe TRBD1 (6 bases). Trimming left V 4 bases short and J 8 bases short, with 11 bases between. Germline V lookup: CDR1 LNHDA, CDR2 SQIVND (reference sequence). The length of the CDR3 is 12 residues. CDR3 in DNA: TGTGCCAGTAGTACAAGGGGGGGAGAAGCTTTCTTT. It is translated as CASSTRGGEAFF. The full variable domain, with the rest looked up from reference TRBV19 and TRBJ1-1, is DGGITQSPKYLFRKEGQNVTLSCEQNLNHDAMYWYRQDPGQGLRLIYYSQIVNDFQKGDIAEGYSVSREKKESFPLTVTSAQKNPTAFYLCASSTRGGEAFFGQGTRLTVV.

This clonotype was seen ten or more times. The chain employs TRBV6-1 and TRBJ2-5, with 9 bases that match TRBD1. V trimming: 3 bases; J trimming: 2 bases; junction bases outside the gene matches: 4. Germline assignment: CDR1 MNHNS and CDR2 SASEGT. The CDR3 covers 15 residues. The CDR3 bases are TGTGCCAGCAGTGAGACAGGGGGACGTCAAGAGACCCAGTACTTC. Its translation: CASSETGGRQETQYF.